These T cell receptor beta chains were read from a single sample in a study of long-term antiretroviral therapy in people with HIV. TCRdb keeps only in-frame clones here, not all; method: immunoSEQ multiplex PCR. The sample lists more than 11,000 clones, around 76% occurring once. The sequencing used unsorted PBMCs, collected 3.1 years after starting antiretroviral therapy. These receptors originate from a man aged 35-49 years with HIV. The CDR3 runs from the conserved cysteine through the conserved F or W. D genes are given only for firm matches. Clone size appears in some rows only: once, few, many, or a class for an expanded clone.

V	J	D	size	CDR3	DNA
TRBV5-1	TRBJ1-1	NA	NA	CASSDNLGTEAFF	TGCGCCAGCAGCGACAATTTGGGTACTGAAGCTTTCTTT
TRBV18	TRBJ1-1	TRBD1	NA	CASSPGTVSPDTEAFF	TGTGCCAGCTCGCCCGGGACAGTTTCCCCAGACACTGAAGCTTTCTTT
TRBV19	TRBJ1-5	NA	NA	CASGPDRDNQPQHF	TGTGCCAGTGGCCCGGACAGAGATAATCAGCCCCAGCATTTT
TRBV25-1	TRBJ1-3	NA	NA	CASLGTQGSGNTIYF	TGTGCCAGCCTAGGCACCCAGGGCTCTGGAAACACCATATATTTT
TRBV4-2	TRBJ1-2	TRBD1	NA	CASSQDPGQGEIYGYTF	TGTGCCAGCAGCCAGGACCCGGGACAGGGTGAAATCTATGGCTACACCTTC
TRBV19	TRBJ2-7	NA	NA	CASSIGQGLSYEQYF	TGTGCCAGTAGTATTGGGCAGGGGCTATCCTACGAGCAGTACTTC
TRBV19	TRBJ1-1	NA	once	CASSIGAGGTEAFF	TGTGCCAGTAGTATAGGGGCGGGGGGCACTGAAGCTTTCTTT
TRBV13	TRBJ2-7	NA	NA	CASSLGRGPAGEQYF	TGTGCCAGCAGCTTAGGACGGGGACCCGCTGGCGAGCAGTACTTC
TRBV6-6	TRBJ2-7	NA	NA	CASSWGVYEQYF	TGTGCCAGCAGTTGGGGGGTCTACGAGCAGTACTTC
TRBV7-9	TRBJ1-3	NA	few	CASSLWQVSGNTIYF	TGTGCCAGCAGCTTATGGCAGGTCTCTGGAAACACCATATATTTT
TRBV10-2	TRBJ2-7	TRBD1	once	CASGTGGYDEQYF	TGCGCCAGCGGGACAGGGGGCTACGACGAGCAGTACTTC
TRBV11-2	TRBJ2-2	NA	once	CASSLGGGITGELFF	TGTGCCAGCAGCTTAGGAGGAGGGATAACCGGGGAGCTGTTTTTT
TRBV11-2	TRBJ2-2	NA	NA	CASSGGTGELFF	TGTGCCAGCAGCGGAGGCACCGGGGAGCTGTTTTTT
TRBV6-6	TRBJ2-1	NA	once	CASLQGWSPNEQFF	TGTGCCAGCCTACAGGGTTGGTCGCCGAATGAGCAGTTCTTC
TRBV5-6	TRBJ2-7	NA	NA	CASSQKSSYEQYF	TGTGCCAGCAGCCAAAAGAGCTCCTACGAGCAGTACTTC
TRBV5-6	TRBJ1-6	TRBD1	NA	CASSPGTGRDSPLHF	TGTGCCAGCAGCCCCGGGACAGGGCGGGATTCACCCCTCCACTTT
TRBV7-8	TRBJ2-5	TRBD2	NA	CASSLWGTSGQETQYF	TGTGCCAGCAGCTTATGGGGGACTAGCGGGCAAGAGACCCAGTACTTC
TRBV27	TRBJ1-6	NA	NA	CASSPRTAVSPLHF	TGTGCCAGCAGTCCCCGGACAGCAGTCTCACCCCTCCACTTT
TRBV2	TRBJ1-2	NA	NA	CASRFPDARTNYGYTF	TGTGCCAGCAGGTTTCCGGATGCCCGGACTAACTATGGCTACACCTTC
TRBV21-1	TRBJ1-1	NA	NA	CASSKGSGRGFPPGAEAFF	TGTGCCAGCAGCAAAGGGTCGGGCAGGGGGTTTCCTCCGGGGGCTGAAGCTTTCTTT
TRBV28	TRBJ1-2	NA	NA	CASSFMGHGYTF	TGTGCCAGCAGTTTTATGGGGCATGGCTACACCTTC
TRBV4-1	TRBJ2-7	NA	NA	CASSQDITVYDYEQYF	TGCGCCAGCAGCCAAGATATTACCGTCTACGACTACGAGCAGTACTTC
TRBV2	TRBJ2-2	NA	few	CARGENTGELFF	TGTGCCAGAGGGGAGAACACCGGGGAGCTGTTTTTT
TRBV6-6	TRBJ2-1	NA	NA	CASSYSSGAPYNEQFF	TGTGCCAGCAGTTACTCATCGGGGGCCCCCTACAATGAGCAGTTCTTC
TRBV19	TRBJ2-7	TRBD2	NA	CASSPTSGDNYEQYF	TGTGCCAGTAGTCCGACTAGCGGGGACAACTACGAGCAGTACTTC
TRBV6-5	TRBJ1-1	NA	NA	CASSYLVGSTEAFF	TGTGCCAGCAGTTATTTAGTGGGGAGCACTGAAGCTTTCTTT
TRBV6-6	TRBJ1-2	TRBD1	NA	CASSRQGTGGLGYTF	TGTGCCAGCAGCCGGCAGGGGACAGGGGGCTTAGGCTACACCTTC
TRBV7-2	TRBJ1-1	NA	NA	CASSFRGRTEAFF	TGTGCCAGCAGCTTCAGGGGAAGGACTGAAGCTTTCTTT
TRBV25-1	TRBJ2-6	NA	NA	CASSEPGPSRTNVLTF	TGTGCCAGCAGTGAACCCGGTCCCTCTCGGACCAACGTCCTGACTTTC
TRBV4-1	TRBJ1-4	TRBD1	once	CASSQLRGPNEKLFF	TGCGCCAGCAGCCAATTGAGGGGGCCTAATGAAAAACTGTTTTTT
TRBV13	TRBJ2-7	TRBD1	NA	CASSLGQGGAYEQYF	TGTGCCAGCAGTTTGGGACAGGGTGGGGCTTACGAGCAGTACTTC
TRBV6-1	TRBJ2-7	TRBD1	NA	CASSEQGTGGYEQYF	TGTGCCAGCAGTGAACAGGGGACAGGGGGCTACGAGCAGTACTTC
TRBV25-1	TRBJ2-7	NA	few	CASSELKDEQYF	TGTGCCAGCAGTGAATTGAAGGACGAGCAGTACTTC
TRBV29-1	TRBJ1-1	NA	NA	CSVDTPENTEAFF	TGCAGCGTTGATACACCAGAGAACACTGAAGCTTTCTTT
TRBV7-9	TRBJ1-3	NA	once	CASSFRANTGRTSGNTIYF	TGTGCCAGCAGCTTTCGGGCAAATACAGGACGAACTTCTGGAAACACCATATATTTT
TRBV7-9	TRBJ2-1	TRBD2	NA	CASSLVGTSGVNEQFF	TGTGCCAGCAGCTTAGTAGGGACTAGCGGGGTTAATGAGCAGTTCTTC
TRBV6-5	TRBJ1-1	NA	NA	CASSYNVDTEAFF	TGTGCCAGCAGTTACAACGTCGACACTGAAGCTTTCTTT
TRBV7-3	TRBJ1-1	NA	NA	CASSISGGGLAEAFF	TGTGCCAGCAGCATTAGTGGGGGGGGGCTGGCTGAAGCTTTCTTT
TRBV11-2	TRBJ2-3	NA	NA	CASSLVTNADTQYF	TGTGCCAGCAGCTTAGTGACTAATGCAGATACGCAGTATTTT
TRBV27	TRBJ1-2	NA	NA	CASSLNPGYGRPEGYTF	TGTGCCAGCAGTTTAAATCCGGGGTATGGACGTCCTGAGGGCTACACCTTC
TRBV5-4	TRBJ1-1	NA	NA	CASSSDYTEAFF	TGTGCCAGCAGTTCCGATTACACTGAAGCTTTCTTT
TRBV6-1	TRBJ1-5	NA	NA	CASIRVPTSDQPQHF	TGTGCCAGCATCAGGGTCCCTACTTCGGATCAGCCCCAGCATTTT
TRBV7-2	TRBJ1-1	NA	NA	CASSSVFGNTEAFF	TGTGCCAGCAGCTCAGTATTTGGGAACACTGAAGCTTTCTTT
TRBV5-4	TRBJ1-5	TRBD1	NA	CASSLDADRGPQHF	TGTGCCAGCAGCTTGGACGCCGACAGGGGCCCCCAGCATTTT
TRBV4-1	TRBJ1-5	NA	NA	CASSQDWSDSNQPQHF	TGCGCCAGCAGCCAAGATTGGTCGGATAGCAATCAGCCCCAGCATTTT
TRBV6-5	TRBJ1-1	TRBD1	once	CATTGMNTEAFF	TGTGCCACGACAGGGATGAACACTGAAGCTTTCTTT
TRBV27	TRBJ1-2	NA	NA	CASSPEDRSEANYGYTF	TGTGCCAGCAGTCCAGAGGACAGAAGCGAGGCTAACTATGGCTACACCTTC
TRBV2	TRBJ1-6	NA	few	CASQDSQSPLHF	TGTGCCAGTCAGGACTCGCAATCACCCCTCCACTTT
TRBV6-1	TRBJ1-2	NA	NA	CARGDYGYTF	TGTGCCAGAGGGGACTATGGCTACACCTTC
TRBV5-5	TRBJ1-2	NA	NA	CASSLGQDFYGYTF	TGTGCCAGCAGCCTGGGGCAGGACTTCTATGGCTACACCTTC
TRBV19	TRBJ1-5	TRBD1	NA	CASRGTGTGYQPQHF	TGTGCCAGTAGAGGGACCGGGACAGGTTATCAGCCCCAGCATTTT
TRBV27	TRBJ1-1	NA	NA	CASSWEVNTEAFF	TGTGCCAGCAGTTGGGAGGTGAACACTGAAGCTTTCTTT
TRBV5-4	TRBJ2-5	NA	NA	CASSLSGVGETQYF	TGTGCCAGCAGCTTGTCAGGGGTCGGGGAGACCCAGTACTTC
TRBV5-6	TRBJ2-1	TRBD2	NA	CASSLAGGVNEQFF	TGTGCCAGCAGCTTAGCGGGGGGGGTCAATGAGCAGTTCTTC
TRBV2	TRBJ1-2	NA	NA	CASGGDSSSYGYTF	TGTGCCAGCGGGGGCGACAGTTCCTCCTATGGCTACACCTTC
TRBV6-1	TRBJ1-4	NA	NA	CASTPGPATNEKLFF	TGTGCCAGCACCCCGGGCCCTGCAACTAATGAAAAACTGTTTTTT
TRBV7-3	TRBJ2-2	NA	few	CASSLNPLGTGELFF	TGTGCCAGCAGCTTAAACCCTTTGGGCACCGGGGAGCTGTTTTTT